The TCR beta chain under discussion was sequenced for a study of regulatory T cells in long-lasting Graves disease. TCR beta libraries were built with iRepertoire HTBI primers and Arm-PCR of CDR3 regions. Each CDR3 protein is one row after TCRdb ran MiXCR on the multiplex PCR reads. This sample has 650,000 to 700,000 distinct CDR3 sequences, with 30% found just once. V dropped 8 bases and J dropped 5; count of bases not matched to a gene: 14. The CDR3 spans 15 residues. From germline, CDR1 is MNHEY and CDR2 SVGEGT. This sample's time point: persistent/refractory GD, antithyroid drugs over 5 years with positive TRAb. PBMCs provided the RNA from which the TCR library was made. It was American Thyroid Association guidelines that determined Graves' disease diagnosis.

J is TRBJ1-2 and V is TRBV6-2 or TRBV6-3; 7 bases are a match to TRBD1. The material sequenced was peripheral blood mononuclear cells (PBMCs), taken when the disease was refractory, from a patient treated with antithyroid drugs. This clonotype originated in a female donor with Graves disease. The CDR3 reads CASQKGALPSYGYTF. The CDR3, as DNA: TGTGCCAGCCAAAAGGGGGCCCTTCCTTCTTATGGCTACACCTTC.